The rows below give T cell receptor beta chains drawn from one sample of a study of metastatic and nonmetastatic thyroid tumors. TCRdb re-called the PCR reads through MiXCR. The table has roughly 34,000 clones, about 33% seen once. The sequenced sample consisted of tumor tissue. The source of these receptors is a female donor with papillary thyroid cancer or a benign thyroid nodule (not recorded which). Some clones in this sample may be carry-over from other donors' samples. CDR3s include the opening cysteine and the closing phenylalanine or tryptophan. A D gene is named only where the DNA matches it firmly. Only some rows state a clone size, as once, few, many or a class for expanded clones.

CASKRKGYEQYF | TGTGCCAGCAAAAGGAAGGGATACGAGCAGTACTTC | NA | TRBJ2-7 | few | TRBV28
CASKNRQGGNFNYGYTF | TGTGCCAGCAAGAACCGACAGGGAGGAAACTTTAACTATGGCTACACCTTC | TRBD1 | TRBJ1-2 | many | TRBV6-1
CARSTDTQYF | TGTGCCAGAAGCACAGATACGCAGTATTTT | NA | TRBJ2-3 | few | TRBV24-1
CSARVPLASGNTIYF | TGCAGTGCTAGAGTACCCTTAGCATCTGGAAACACCATATATTTT | NA | TRBJ1-3 | NA | TRBV20-1
CASSESGGSLTDTQYF | TGTGCCAGCAGTGAGTCTGGCGGGAGCCTCACAGATACGCAGTATTTT | TRBD2 | TRBJ2-3 | NA | TRBV6-1
CASSLLGAHKSWGYTF | TGTGCCAGCAGTTTACTTGGGGCCCATAAAAGTTGGGGCTACACCTTC | NA | TRBJ1-2 | NA | TRBV28
CASSFKGVRGEQFF | TGTGCCAGCAGTTTTAAGGGGGTGAGAGGGGAGCAGTTCTTC | NA | TRBJ2-1 | many | TRBV27
CAWGQGDTQYF | TGTGCCTGGGGGCAGGGGGATACGCAGTATTTT | NA | TRBJ2-3 | NA | TRBV30
CASSLGANYGYTF | TGTGCCAGCAGCTTAGGCGCCAACTATGGCTACACCTTC | NA | TRBJ1-2 | NA | TRBV7-9
CASSLTQGGTEAFF | TGTGCCAGCAGCTTAACGCAGGGGGGCACTGAAGCTTTCTTT | TRBD1 | TRBJ1-1 | NA | TRBV11-1
CASSFGGTKQFF | TGTGCCAGCAGTTTCGGGGGAACCAAGCAGTTCTTC | NA | TRBJ2-1 | few | TRBV27
CASSTTTTGVRGYTF | TGCGCCAGCAGCACGACGACCACAGGGGTACGTGGCTACACCTTC | TRBD1 | TRBJ1-2 | NA | TRBV5-1
CASSSQGYEQYF | TGTGCCAGCAGCAGTCAGGGCTACGAGCAGTACTTC | NA | TRBJ2-7 | NA | TRBV6-1
CASSVDRVGYGYTF | TGTGCCAGCAGTGTGGACAGGGTGGGCTATGGCTACACCTTC | TRBD1 | TRBJ1-2 | NA | TRBV7-2
CASSGPMNTEAFF | TGTGCCAGCAGCGGTCCCATGAACACTGAAGCTTTCTTT | NA | TRBJ1-1 | NA | TRBV9
CASSLISQAKQFF | TGTGCCAGCAGCTTAATTTCGCAGGCGAAGCAGTTCTTC | NA | TRBJ2-1 | medium-sized | TRBV11-2
CASSPAGTSGRERQFF | TGTGCCAGCAGTCCCGCCGGGACTAGCGGGAGGGAAAGGCAGTTCTTC | TRBD2 | TRBJ2-1 | few | TRBV27
CASSPTQEREGRETQYF | TGTGCCAGCAGCCCCACCCAAGAGCGGGAGGGTAGGGAGACCCAGTACTTC | TRBD2 | TRBJ2-5 | NA | TRBV28
CSASRGRDYGYTF | TGCAGTGCTAGCAGGGGTCGGGACTATGGCTACACCTTC | NA | TRBJ1-2 | NA | TRBV20-1
CASSGGNYGYTF | TGTGCCAGCAGCGGGGGTAACTATGGCTACACCTTC | NA | TRBJ1-2 | few | TRBV9
CASSEKREAYEQYF | TGTGCCAGCAGTGAAAAGCGGGAGGCCTACGAGCAGTACTTC | TRBD2 | TRBJ2-7 | few | TRBV2
CSARDLAGGSGYTF | TGCAGTGCTAGAGATCTAGCAGGGGGCAGTGGCTACACCTTC | TRBD1 | TRBJ1-2 | NA | TRBV20-1
CAGSYSSGAGANVLTF | TGTGCCGGCAGTTACTCGAGCGGGGCTGGGGCCAACGTCCTGACTTTC | TRBD2 | TRBJ2-6 | few | TRBV6-5
CASSETGASVDTQYF | TGTGCCAGCAGTGAAACAGGGGCCAGCGTGGATACGCAGTATTTT | TRBD1 | TRBJ2-3 | few | TRBV2
CASSAGGYEQYF | TGTGCCAGCAGCGCAGGGGGGTACGAGCAGTACTTC | NA | TRBJ2-7 | NA | TRBV2
CASSPQGRYTEAFF | TGTGCCAGCAGCCCTCAGGGGCGGTACACTGAAGCTTTCTTT | NA | TRBJ1-1 | NA | TRBV11-3
CASSTGGGPYEQYF | TGTGCCAGTAGTACCGGGGGAGGGCCCTACGAGCAGTACTTC | TRBD2 | TRBJ2-7 | NA | TRBV19
CSADRGASYGYTF | TGCAGTGCCGACAGGGGGGCCTCTTATGGCTACACCTTC | TRBD1 | TRBJ1-2 | NA | TRBV20-1
CASSSDPRREQYF | TGTGCCAGCAGTTCGGACCCCCGCAGGGAGCAGTACTTC | NA | TRBJ2-7 | few | TRBV27
CASSGGGGSDNEQFF | TGTGCCAGCTCAGGAGGCGGGGGTAGTGACAATGAGCAGTTCTTC | TRBD2 | TRBJ2-1 | NA | TRBV18
CASSSGTENSPLHF | TGTGCCAGCAGTTCCGGGACGGAAAATTCACCCCTCCACTTT | NA | TRBJ1-6 | few | TRBV6-1
CASSEYRGPYEQYF | TGTGCCAGCAGTGAGTACAGGGGGCCCTACGAGCAGTACTTC | TRBD1 | TRBJ2-7 | few | TRBV6-1
CASSGPDRGAISGANVLTF | TGTGCCAGCAGTGGACCGGACAGGGGTGCCATCTCTGGGGCCAACGTCCTGACTTTC | TRBD1 | TRBJ2-6 | NA | TRBV2
CAWTLAVLPSGELFF | TGTGCCTGGACCCTAGCGGTTCTACCGTCCGGGGAGCTGTTTTTT | TRBD2 | TRBJ2-2 | once | TRBV30
CSARSPSGSSYNEQFF | TGCAGTGCCAGATCGCCCAGCGGGAGCTCCTACAATGAGCAGTTCTTC | TRBD2 | TRBJ2-1 | NA | TRBV20-1
CSAREEAGDRREQFF | TGCAGTGCTAGAGAGGAAGCGGGAGACCGACGGGAGCAGTTCTTC | TRBD2 | TRBJ2-1 | few | TRBV20-1
CASSKWDESIANYGYTF | TGTGCCAGCAGTAAATGGGACGAGTCTATCGCTAACTATGGCTACACCTTC | NA | TRBJ1-2 | NA | TRBV6-1
CASGGLAVGEQYF | TGTGCCAGCGGGGGACTAGCGGTGGGAGAGCAGTACTTC | TRBD2 | TRBJ2-7 | NA | TRBV28
CASSQAGFATGELFF | TGTGCCAGCAGCCAAGCGGGATTTGCAACCGGGGAGCTGTTTTTT | NA | TRBJ2-2 | NA | TRBV4-2
CASSETGVQFYEQYF | TGTGCCAGCAGTGAAACAGGGGTCCAATTCTACGAGCAGTACTTC | TRBD1 | TRBJ2-7 | NA | TRBV6-1
CASSVGLAGVNEQFF | TGTGCCAGCAGTGTGGGACTAGCGGGAGTCAATGAGCAGTTCTTC | TRBD2 | TRBJ2-1 | many | TRBV6-1
CASSLVSAGGNEQFF | TGTGCCAGCAGCTTAGTCTCGGCGGGTGGGAATGAGCAGTTCTTC | NA | TRBJ2-1 | few | TRBV7-6
CASSPGHGSMYEQYF | TGTGCCAGCAGCCCCGGACATGGAAGTATGTACGAGCAGTACTTC | NA | TRBJ2-7 | NA | TRBV11-2
CASSLWGIPGELFF | TGTGCCAGCAGCTTATGGGGTATTCCCGGGGAGCTGTTTTTT | NA | TRBJ2-2 | medium-sized | TRBV7-9
CASSPLAGGGNEQFF | TGTGCCAGCAGTCCCCTAGCGGGAGGGGGCAATGAGCAGTTCTTC | TRBD2 | TRBJ2-1 | NA | TRBV28
CASSLAGHYGYTF | TGTGCCAGCAGTTTAGCAGGGCACTATGGCTACACCTTC | NA | TRBJ1-2 | few | TRBV12-3/TRBV12-4
CASSLLTAGALDTQYF | TGTGCCAGCAGTTTATTAACGGCGGGGGCTCTTGATACGCAGTATTTT | NA | TRBJ2-3 | NA | TRBV28
CASRVDGHVNTEAFF | TGTGCCAGCAGGGTAGACGGGCATGTGAACACTGAAGCTTTCTTT | NA | TRBJ1-1 | few | TRBV6-1
CASSLPAPDGNTIYF | TGTGCCAGCAGTTTACCGGCCCCAGATGGAAACACCATATATTTT | NA | TRBJ1-3 | few | TRBV6-5
CASIIRDRVNYEQYF | TGTGCCAGCATCATACGGGACAGGGTCAACTACGAGCAGTACTTC | TRBD1 | TRBJ2-7 | few | TRBV2
CASSYSRGTGVSPLHF | TGTGCCAGCAGTTACTCGCGCGGGACAGGGGTTTCACCCCTCCACTTT | TRBD1 | TRBJ1-6 | few | TRBV6-5
CASRGLAGEQYF | TGTGCCAGCAGGGGACTAGCGGGCGAGCAGTACTTC | TRBD2 | TRBJ2-7 | few | TRBV12-3/TRBV12-4
CASSDGLNEKLFF | TGTGCCAGCAGTGATGGGCTTAATGAAAAACTGTTTTTT | NA | TRBJ1-4 | few | TRBV2
CASSLAGQGDARYTF | TGTGCCAGCAGCCTAGCCGGACAGGGTGATGCTCGCTACACCTTC | TRBD1 | TRBJ1-2 | few | TRBV6-1
CASTGQGLNGYTF | TGTGCCAGCACCGGACAGGGGTTGAATGGCTACACCTTC | TRBD1 | TRBJ1-2 | NA | TRBV28